The rows below give T cell receptor beta chains drawn from one sample of a study of T cells in Graves' hyperthyroidism and ophthalmopathy. TCRdb analysed the multiplex PCR reads with MiXCR anew, one entry per CDR3 protein. Found here are some 600,000 distinct CDR3 sequences, approximately 15% of them singletons; the top ten hold about 5.8%. The sample was blood. Receptors were obtained from a woman aged 30 to 39 with Graves' hyperthyroidism that later progressed to Graves' ophthalmopathy. The CDR3 runs from the conserved cysteine through the conserved F or W. D genes are given only for firm matches. Expanded clones are given a class, and other clones once, few, many or no size at all.

V: TRBV5-1
J: TRBJ1-2
D: .
size: .
DNA: TGCGCCAGCAGCTGGACCAAGGAAGCCTATGGCTACACCTTC
CDR3: CASSWTKEAYGYTF

V: TRBV28
J: TRBJ2-7
D: .
size: few
DNA: TGTGCCAGCAGTTTTATTAGCTCCTACGAGCAGTACTTC
CDR3: CASSFISSYEQYF

V: TRBV19
J: TRBJ2-7
D: .
size: many
DNA: TGTGCCAGTAGTATCTATGTAACAGGTCCGAGCGAGCAGTACTTC
CDR3: CASSIYVTGPSEQYF

V: TRBV3-1
J: TRBJ1-1
D: TRBD1
size: many
DNA: TGTGCCAGCAGCCAAAGGGACAGGGACACTGAAGCTTTCTTT
CDR3: CASSQRDRDTEAFF

V: TRBV20-1
J: TRBJ1-4
D: .
size: many
DNA: TGCAGTGCTAGGATCCCGATTAATGAAAAACTGTTTTTT
CDR3: CSARIPINEKLFF

V: TRBV28
J: TRBJ2-1
D: .
size: many
DNA: TGTGCCAGCAGTTTTCCGAGGGATGAGCAGTTCTTC
CDR3: CASSFPRDEQFF

V: TRBV11-1
J: TRBJ2-1
D: .
size: few
DNA: TGTGCCAGCAGTGGCGGCCTAGCTTACAATGAGCAGTTCTTC
CDR3: CASSGGLAYNEQFF

V: TRBV4-3
J: TRBJ2-7
D: .
size: .
DNA: TGCGCCAGCAGCCAAGATCAAGGGGGTCTCTACGAGCAGTACTTC
CDR3: CASSQDQGGLYEQYF

V: TRBV30
J: TRBJ1-3
D: .
size: many
DNA: TGTGCCTGCGCACCGAGCTCTGGAAACACCATATATTTT
CDR3: CACAPSSGNTIYF

V: TRBV6-2/TRBV6-3
J: TRBJ1-5
D: .
size: many
DNA: TGTGCCAGCAGTTACTCCCGACAGGGCAATCAGCCCCAGCATTTT
CDR3: CASSYSRQGNQPQHF

V: TRBV7-2
J: TRBJ1-5
D: .
size: many
DNA: TGTGCCAGCAGCTTCGAAAGGTTGAGTCAGCCCCAGCATTTT
CDR3: CASSFERLSQPQHF